The rows below give T cell receptor beta chains drawn from one sample of a study of T-cell memory formation after mild COVID-19. TCRdb passed the 5' RACE reads through MiXCR, listing each CDR3 protein once. The sample has about 350,000 distinct CDR3 sequences; roughly an eighth are singletons. What was sequenced was PBMCs or a T cell subset sorted from them (not recorded which). The receptors here all came from a man younger than 35 who had mild COVID-19 (a few samples of this study predate the infection). Cell type and time point are not known. Each CDR3 is given with its conserved first and last residue. The order of the fields is D gene, J gene, V gene, clone size, CDR3 DNA, CDR3 protein. A D gene is named only where the DNA matches it firmly. Clone size, where shown, is once, few, many, or a class for clones that have expanded.

TRBD1,TRBJ1-6,TRBV14,few,TGTGCCAGCAGCCAAGATTGGACAGGGAATTCACCCCTCCACTTT,CASSQDWTGNSPLHF
NA,TRBJ2-2,TRBV11-2,NA,TGTGCCAGCAGCTTAATCCCTCCAGCGGGCCGGACCGGGGAGCTGTTTTTT,CASSLIPPAGRTGELFF
NA,TRBJ2-3,TRBV7-3,few,TGTGCCAGCAGCCAAAGGTCTAGAACAGATACGCAGTATTTT,CASSQRSRTDTQYF
TRBD2,TRBJ2-3,TRBV5-1,NA,TGCGCCAGCAGCCCCGGCGGGGGGTCTCGCACAGATACGCAGTATTTT,CASSPGGGSRTDTQYF
NA,TRBJ2-1,TRBV4-3,NA,TGCGCCAGCAGCCAAGAGCCCTTCACAGGCCGCTCCTACAATGAGCAGTTCTTC,CASSQEPFTGRSYNEQFF
NA,TRBJ1-1,TRBV5-1,many,TGCGCCAGCAGCTTGGGGAAACAGGGAACTGAAGCTTTCTTT,CASSLGKQGTEAFF
NA,TRBJ1-2,TRBV5-1,few,TGCGCCAGCAGCTTGGAGGGGCCCTTGAATGGCTACACCTTC,CASSLEGPLNGYTF
NA,TRBJ2-7,TRBV20-1,few,TGCAGTGCTAGCCCCGGACTCGGAACGGGTTACGAGCAGTACTTC,CSASPGLGTGYEQYF
NA,TRBJ1-4,TRBV12-3/TRBV12-4,NA,TGTGCCAGCACCCAGACCAGGGAGGAAAAACTGTTTTTT,CASTQTREEKLFF
TRBD1,TRBJ2-1,TRBV27,few,TGTGCCAGCAGTTTTCAACGGGACAGCTACAATGAGCAGTTCTTC,CASSFQRDSYNEQFF
NA,TRBJ2-1,TRBV15,NA,TGTGCCACCAGCAGCCGTCACAGCAACAATGAGCAGTTCTTC,CATSSRHSNNEQFF
TRBD1,TRBJ1-1,TRBV20-1,NA,TGCAGTGCTAGAGGCAGGGGGAGCATGAACACTGAAGCTTTCTTT,CSARGRGSMNTEAFF
NA,TRBJ1-2,TRBV12-3/TRBV12-4,NA,TGTGCCAGCAGTTTTCAGGACGGGTTGGGCTACACCTTC,CASSFQDGLGYTF
TRBD2,TRBJ2-3,TRBV7-9,few,TGTGCCAGCAGCGCTACTAGCGGGGGGCCCTCGCATACGCAGTATTTT,CASSATSGGPSHTQYF
TRBD1,TRBJ1-1,TRBV5-1,NA,TGCGCCAGCAACCTTGACAGGGTGAACACTGAAGCTTTCTTT,CASNLDRVNTEAFF
NA,TRBJ1-1,TRBV29-1,NA,TGCAGCGTTGAAGGCGGGATCACTGAAGCTTTCTTT,CSVEGGITEAFF
NA,TRBJ2-3,TRBV6-2/TRBV6-3,NA,TGTGCCAGCAGACACGGGCAGGGAAGAGAAGATACGCAGTATTTT,CASRHGQGREDTQYF
NA,TRBJ1-1,TRBV3-1,few,TGTGCCAGCAGCCTCCGGGACGGACACACTGAAGCTTTCTTT,CASSLRDGHTEAFF
NA,TRBJ2-3,TRBV6-5,many,TGTGCCAGCAGTAACAGAGCAGATACGCAGTATTTT,CASSNRADTQYF
NA,TRBJ1-4,TRBV28,few,TGTGCCACCGGTCAGGGAGGGAATGAAAAACTGTTTTTT,CATGQGGNEKLFF
NA,TRBJ2-3,TRBV7-2,NA,TGTGCCAGCAGCCCCCCACCCTCGAGGGATACGCAGTATTTT,CASSPPPSRDTQYF
NA,TRBJ2-3,TRBV19,NA,TGTGCCAGTAGCGCGGGACCCCCTGGGAGTACGCAGTATTTT,CASSAGPPGSTQYF
NA,TRBJ2-3,TRBV2,few,TGTGCCAGCAGGCGAGACAGGTTTATCACAGATACGCAGTATTTT,CASRRDRFITDTQYF
TRBD2,TRBJ2-3,TRBV4-2,NA,TGTGCCAGCAGCGAAGAAGGGACTAGCGGGGGTGAGTGGGCAGATACGCAGTATTTT,CASSEEGTSGGEWADTQYF
NA,TRBJ1-1,TRBV5-1,NA,TGCGCCAGCAGCTTGGAGGGGGGAGGGCACACTGAAGCTTTCTTT,CASSLEGGGHTEAFF
NA,TRBJ2-3,TRBV20-1,few,TGCAGTGCTAGAGATGTGGGTAGAACAGATACGCAGTATTTT,CSARDVGRTDTQYF
NA,TRBJ1-4,TRBV7-9,few,TGTGCCAGCAGCTTGGCCCGGACGGGAACTAATGAAAAACTGTTTTTT,CASSLARTGTNEKLFF
NA,TRBJ1-2,TRBV7-2,NA,TGTGCCAGCAGCTTACGGCAGACTAACTATGGCTACACCTTC,CASSLRQTNYGYTF
TRBD1,TRBJ2-5,TRBV5-1,NA,TGCGCCAGCAGCTTGGCTTCCTCCAGGGGGCAAGAGACCCAGTACTTC,CASSLASSRGQETQYF
TRBD1,TRBJ2-3,TRBV5-1,NA,TGCGCCAGCAGCCCGAGGGGGCGAGGAGCAGATACGCAGTATTTT,CASSPRGRGADTQYF
NA,TRBJ2-3,TRBV12-3/TRBV12-4,NA,TGTGCCAGCAGTTTAGCCGGGTTTACGCAGTATTTT,CASSLAGFTQYF
NA,TRBJ2-3,TRBV6-6,few,TGTGCCAGCAGTTACTCAACAACCACAGATACGCAGTATTTT,CASSYSTTTDTQYF
NA,TRBJ2-3,TRBV18,many,TGTGCCAGCTCACCAAAGAGCACAGATACGCAGTATTTT,CASSPKSTDTQYF
TRBD1,TRBJ1-5,TRBV12-3/TRBV12-4,NA,TGTGCCAGCAGTCTGAGACAGGGGTTTGAGCCCCAGCATTTT,CASSLRQGFEPQHF
NA,TRBJ1-1,TRBV4-3,many,TGCGCCAGCAGCCAAGATTCGACCTCCGGTCGGGCTTTCTTT,CASSQDSTSGRAFF
NA,TRBJ1-1,TRBV7-9,few,TGTGCCAGCAGCGCTAACAGGCTCGGAGGGACTGAAGCTTTCTTT,CASSANRLGGTEAFF
TRBD2,TRBJ2-7,TRBV5-1,many,TGCGCCAGCAGTACCGAGCGGGGAGACGAGCAGTACTTC,CASSTERGDEQYF
NA,TRBJ2-2,TRBV12-3/TRBV12-4,NA,TGTGCCAGCAGTTTGAGCTATTCCGGGGAGCTGTTTTTT,CASSLSYSGELFF
TRBD1,TRBJ2-7,TRBV7-6,NA,TGTGCCAGCAGCGCCCGGGACAGTCTCCACGAGCAGTACTTC,CASSARDSLHEQYF
NA,TRBJ2-7,TRBV5-1,NA,TGCGCCAGCAGCCCCGGGATCTCCTACGAGCAGTACTTC,CASSPGISYEQYF
TRBD2,TRBJ2-3,TRBV29-1,NA,TGCAGCGGATGGGGGGGAGCTAGCACAGATACGCAGTATTTT,CSGWGGASTDTQYF
NA,TRBJ2-7,TRBV10-1,NA,TGCGCCAGCAGTGAGTCCGGCACAGAAAATCAGTACTTC,CASSESGTENQYF
NA,TRBJ2-2,TRBV6-6,NA,TGTGCCAGCAGAGGGGCCTGGGGGGACACCGGGGAGCTGTTTTTT,CASRGAWGDTGELFF
NA,TRBJ1-5,TRBV6-2/TRBV6-3,NA,TGTGCCAGCAGCCCCCCCAGGCGGGATCAGCCCCAGCATTTT,CASSPPRRDQPQHF
NA,TRBJ1-2,TRBV5-1,few,TGCGCCAGCAGCTTGCAGGGTTCGGATGGCTACACCTTC,CASSLQGSDGYTF